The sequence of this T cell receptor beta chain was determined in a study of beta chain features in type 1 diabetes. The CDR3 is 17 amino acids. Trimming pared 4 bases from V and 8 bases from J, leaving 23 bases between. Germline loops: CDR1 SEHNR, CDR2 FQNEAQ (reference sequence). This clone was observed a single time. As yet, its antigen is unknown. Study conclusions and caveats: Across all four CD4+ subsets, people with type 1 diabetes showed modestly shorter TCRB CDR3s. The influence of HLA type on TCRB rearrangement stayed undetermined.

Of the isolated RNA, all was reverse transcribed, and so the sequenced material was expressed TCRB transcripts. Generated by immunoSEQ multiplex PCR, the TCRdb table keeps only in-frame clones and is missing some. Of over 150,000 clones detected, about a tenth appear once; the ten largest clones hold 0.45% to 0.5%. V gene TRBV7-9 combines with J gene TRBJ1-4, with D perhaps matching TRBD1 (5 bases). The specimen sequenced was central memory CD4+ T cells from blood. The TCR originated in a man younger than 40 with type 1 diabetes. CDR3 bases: TGTGCCAGCAGCTACAGAGGAAGGGCCAGGGCAGAGGAAAAACTGTTTTTT. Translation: CASSYRGRARAEEKLFF.